The rows below give T cell receptor beta chains drawn from one sample of a study of blood T cell repertoires in COVID-19. Clones were read by immunoSEQ multiplex PCR, and TCRdb kept only the in-frame ones, dropping some. The sample gives 250,000 or so clones, 90% of which show up once; around 2.3% is in the top ten. Sequenced sample: peripheral blood. The receptors originated from a woman aged 60-75 years with COVID-19, enrolled during active disease. Each CDR3 is given with its conserved first and last residue. D genes are given only for firm matches. Size is omitted from some rows. Given values are once, few, many or a class for expanded clones.

V gene,J gene,D gene,CDR3 length,clone size,CDR3 protein,CDR3 DNA
TRBV12-3/TRBV12-4,TRBJ1-2,-,12,-,CASSLFWGGYTF,TGTGCCAGCAGTTTATTCTGGGGCGGCTACACCTTC
TRBV19,TRBJ1-2,TRBD1,15,-,CASSTLGTGPWGYTF,TGTGCCAGTAGTACTCTCGGGACAGGGCCCTGGGGCTACACCTTC
TRBV5-4,TRBJ2-7,TRBD1,16,-,CASSAALAQGAGEQYF,TGTGCCAGCAGCGCAGCGTTGGCCCAGGGGGCTGGCGAGCAGTACTTC
TRBV10-3,TRBJ1-1,TRBD1,13,once,CAVHRDREKEAFF,TGTGCTGTACATCGGGACAGGGAAAAGGAAGCTTTCTTT
TRBV19,TRBJ1-1,TRBD1,13,-,CATEDRGNTEAFF,TGTGCCACCGAAGACAGGGGTAACACTGAAGCTTTCTTT
TRBV18,TRBJ1-2,-,17,-,CASSPLARKTGSKGYTF,TGTGCCAGCTCACCCTTGGCCCGCAAAACAGGGAGTAAAGGCTACACCTTC
TRBV29-1,TRBJ2-5,TRBD1,14,-,CSVDLRGLGETQYF,TGCAGCGTCGACCTCAGGGGGCTGGGAGAGACCCAGTACTTC
TRBV6-2/TRBV6-3,TRBJ1-2,TRBD1,14,-,CASSNRQGGDGYTF,TGTGCCAGCAGTAATCGACAGGGAGGAGATGGCTACACCTTC
TRBV6-1,TRBJ1-2,-,15,-,CASSEYEGGGYGYTF,TGTGCCAGCAGTGAATATGAGGGAGGGGGCTATGGCTACACCTTC
TRBV5-1,TRBJ2-2,-,14,-,CATTFEANTGELFF,TGCGCCACCACGTTCGAGGCGAACACCGGGGAGCTGTTTTTT
TRBV12-3/TRBV12-4,TRBJ1-1,-,13,-,CASSLTVNTEAFF,TGTGCCAGCAGTTTGACAGTGAACACTGAAGCTTTCTTT
TRBV27,TRBJ1-5,-,16,-,CASSIAYSRSNQPQHF,TGTGCCAGCAGTATCGCGTACAGCCGTAGCAATCAGCCCCAGCATTTT
TRBV6-6,TRBJ1-1,TRBD1,14,-,CASSSQGALGEAFF,TGTGCCAGCAGCTCGCAGGGGGCGCTGGGTGAAGCTTTCTTT
TRBV27,TRBJ2-7,-,14,once,CASSLSPRGGEQYF,TGTGCCAGCAGTTTATCGCCCAGGGGTGGCGAGCAGTACTTC
TRBV12-3/TRBV12-4,TRBJ2-1,-,11,-,CASSEMEEQFF,TGTGCCAGCAGTGAGATGGAGGAGCAGTTCTTC
TRBV7-9,TRBJ1-4,-,14,-,CASSRPSRDEKLFF,TGTGCCAGCAGTCGCCCAAGCCGCGATGAAAAACTGTTTTTT
TRBV5-1,TRBJ1-1,TRBD1,16,-,CASSLDPTGVNTEAFF,TGCGCCAGCAGCTTGGACCCGACAGGGGTGAACACTGAAGCTTTCTTT
TRBV19,TRBJ1-6,-,13,-,CASTGGTNSPLHF,TGTGCCAGCACTGGAGGTACTAATTCACCCCTCCACTTT
TRBV30,TRBJ2-3,TRBD2,16,-,CAWSVGMAGGGDTQYF,TGTGCCTGGAGTGTAGGAATGGCGGGGGGTGGGGATACGCAGTATTTT
TRBV6-5,TRBJ1-1,TRBD1,15,once,CASSRQGIMNTEAFF,TGTGCCAGCAGTAGACAGGGGATCATGAACACTGAAGCTTTCTTT
TRBV19,TRBJ2-3,-,14,-,CASSISRGADTQYF,TGTGCCAGTAGTATTAGCAGGGGGGCAGATACGCAGTATTTT
TRBV7-8,TRBJ1-6,TRBD1,15,-,CASSLRTGGNSPLHF,TGTGCCAGCAGCTTGCGGACAGGGGGCAATTCACCCCTCCACTTT
TRBV20-1,TRBJ1-1,-,13,-,CSASRQTNTEAFF,TGCAGTGCAAGTAGACAGACGAACACTGAAGCTTTCTTT
TRBV27,TRBJ1-5,-,15,-,CASSSLALGNQPQHF,TGTGCCAGCAGTTCGCTAGCCCTGGGCAATCAGCCCCAGCATTTT